The 5 T cell receptor beta chains in this list originate from one sample, sequenced in a study of cytomegalovirus exposure and HLA in healthy donors. Use of 60 Vbeta and 13 Jbeta primers characterized the PCR. Some clones are missing from TCRdb's copy, which holds only in-frame ones; the method was immunoSEQ multiplex PCR. This sample has about 160,000 clones, with 86% found just once. Sequences were obtained from PBMCs. All receptors derive from a woman between 18 and 29 years old in good health and CMV-seronegative.

This rearrangement joins TRBV5-4 to TRBJ2-7; D is possibly TRBD2 (5 bases). This CDR3 spans 16 amino acids. The germline V gene encodes CDR1 SGHNT and CDR2 YYREEE (reference sequence). V dropped 4 bases and J dropped 0 bases, with 17 bases sitting between them. The CDR3 coding sequence is TGTGCCAGCAGCCACCCCGGACTGACACCCTCCTACGAGCAGTACTTC. It is translated as CASSHPGLTPSYEQYF.

The J gene is TRBJ2-7, the V gene TRBV7-3; 12 nucleotides match TRBD2. CDR3 length: 14 residues. Trimming cost V 4 bases and J 7 bases; bases outside gene matches: 5. Germline-derived CDR1 and CDR2 are SGHTA and FQGTGA. CDR3: CASSSTSGRVEQYF. DNA for the CDR3: TGTGCCAGCAGCTCGACTAGCGGGAGAGTGGAGCAGTACTTC.

The CDR3 reads CASSMRGNTEAFF. The CDR3 DNA follows: TGTGCCAGTAGTATGCGGGGGAACACTGAAGCTTTCTTT. The gene calls are TRBV19 and TRBJ1-1; D remains ambiguous. Germline CDR1 LNHDA, CDR2 SQIVND (reference sequence). The V and J ends lost 3 bases and 1 base respectively, with 6 bases between them. The CDR3 is 13 amino acids.

This clone was recorded once. V and J are TRBV6-5 and TRBJ1-2, with D possibly being TRBD1 (6 bases). The CDR3 consists of 13 residues. Trimming pared 6 bases from V and 8 bases from J, leaving 16 bases between. Germline V gene data show CDR1 as MNHEY and CDR2 as SVGAGI. CDR3 protein: CASSSGTPSGYTF. The CDR3, as DNA: TGTGCCAGCAGCTCCGGGACACCTTCGGGCTACACCTTC.

V is TRBV6-4 and J is TRBJ2-3; 9 bases align to TRBD2. This CDR3 contains 15 residues. V trimming: 2 bases; J trimming: 7 bases; junction bases outside the gene matches: 7. Germline CDR1 reads MRHNA; CDR2 reads SNTAGT. The CDR3 DNA sequence: TGTGCCAGCAGTGACACTGCGGGGGGGCAGAATACGCAGTATTTT. Translating gives CASSDTAGGQNTQYF.